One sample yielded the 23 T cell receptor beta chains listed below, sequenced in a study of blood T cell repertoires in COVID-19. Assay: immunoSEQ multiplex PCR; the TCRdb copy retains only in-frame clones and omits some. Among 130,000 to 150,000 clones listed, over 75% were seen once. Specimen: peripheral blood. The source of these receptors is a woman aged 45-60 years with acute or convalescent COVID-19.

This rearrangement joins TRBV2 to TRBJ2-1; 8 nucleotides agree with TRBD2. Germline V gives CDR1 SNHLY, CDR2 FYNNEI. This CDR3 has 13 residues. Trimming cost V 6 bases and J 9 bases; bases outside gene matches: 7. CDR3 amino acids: CASRPGLEREQFF. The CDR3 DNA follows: TGTGCCAGCAGGCCGGGACTAGAACGTGAGCAGTTCTTC.

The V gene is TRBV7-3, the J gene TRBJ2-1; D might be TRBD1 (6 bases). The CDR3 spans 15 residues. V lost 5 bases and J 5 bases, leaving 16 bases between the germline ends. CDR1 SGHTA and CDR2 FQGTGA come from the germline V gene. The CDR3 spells CASSRLSGQNNEQFF. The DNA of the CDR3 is TGTGCCAGCAGCCGACTCTCGGGACAAAACAATGAGCAGTTCTTC. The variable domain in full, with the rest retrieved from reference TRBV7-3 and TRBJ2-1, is GAGVSQTPSNKVTEKGKYVELRCDPISGHTALYWYRQSLGQGPEFLIYFQGTGAADDSGLPNDRFFAVRPEGSVSTLKIQRTERGDSAVYLCASSRLSGQNNEQFFGPGTRLTVL.

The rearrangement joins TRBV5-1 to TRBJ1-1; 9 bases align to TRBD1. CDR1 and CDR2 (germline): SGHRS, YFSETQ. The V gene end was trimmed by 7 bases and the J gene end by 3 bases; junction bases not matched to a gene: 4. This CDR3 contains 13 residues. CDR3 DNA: TGCGCCAGCGGGACAGGGCTGGACACTGAAGCTTTCTTT. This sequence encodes CASGTGLDTEAFF.

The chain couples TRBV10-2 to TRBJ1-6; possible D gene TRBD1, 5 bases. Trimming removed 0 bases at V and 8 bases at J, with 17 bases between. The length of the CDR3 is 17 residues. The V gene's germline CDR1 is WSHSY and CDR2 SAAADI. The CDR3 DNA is TGCGCCAGCAGTGAGTCGTCCGCGACAGTCGGAGATTCACCCCTCCACTTT. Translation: CASSESSATVGDSPLHF.

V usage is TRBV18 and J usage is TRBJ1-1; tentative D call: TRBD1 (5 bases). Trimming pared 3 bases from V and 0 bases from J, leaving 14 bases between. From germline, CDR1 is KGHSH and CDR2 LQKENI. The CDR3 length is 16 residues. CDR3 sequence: CASSPQKTALNTEAFF. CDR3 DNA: TGTGCCAGCTCACCTCAGAAGACAGCGTTGAACACTGAAGCTTTCTTT.

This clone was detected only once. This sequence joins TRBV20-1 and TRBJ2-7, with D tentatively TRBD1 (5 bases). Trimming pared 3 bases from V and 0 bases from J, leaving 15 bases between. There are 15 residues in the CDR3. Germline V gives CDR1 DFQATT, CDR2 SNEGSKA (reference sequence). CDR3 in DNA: TGCAGTGCTAGTGAAGCCCTAAGGGGCTCCTACGAGCAGTACTTC. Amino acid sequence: CSASEALRGSYEQYF.

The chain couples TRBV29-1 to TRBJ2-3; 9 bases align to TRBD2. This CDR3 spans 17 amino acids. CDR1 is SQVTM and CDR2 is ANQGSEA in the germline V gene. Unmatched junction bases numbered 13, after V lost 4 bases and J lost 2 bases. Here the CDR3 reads CSVAGTNSGGFTDTQYF. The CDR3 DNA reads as TGCAGCGTTGCTGGGACCAATAGCGGGGGATTCACAGATACGCAGTATTTT.

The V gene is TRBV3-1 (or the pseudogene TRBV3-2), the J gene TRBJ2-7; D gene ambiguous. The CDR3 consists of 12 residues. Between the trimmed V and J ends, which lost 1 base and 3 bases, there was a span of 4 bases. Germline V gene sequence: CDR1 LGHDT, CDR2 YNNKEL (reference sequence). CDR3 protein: CASSQVLYEQYF. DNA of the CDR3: TGTGCCAGCAGCCAAGTTCTCTACGAGCAGTACTTC.

The CDR3 nucleotides read TGCGCCAGCAGCTTTGCTGCGAAGACCTACGAGCAGTACTTC. Protein product: CASSFAAKTYEQYF. The genes are TRBV5-1 and TRBJ2-7; D remains unclear. Trimming took 2 bases from V and 2 from J, leaving 11 bases between them. Germline V gene data show CDR1 as SGHRS and CDR2 as YFSETQ. This CDR3 is 14 amino acids long.

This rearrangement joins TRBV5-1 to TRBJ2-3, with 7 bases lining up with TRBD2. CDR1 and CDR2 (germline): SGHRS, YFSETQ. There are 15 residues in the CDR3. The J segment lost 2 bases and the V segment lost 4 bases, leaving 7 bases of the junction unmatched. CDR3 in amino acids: CASSGSAGDTDTQYF. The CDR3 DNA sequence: TGCGCCAGCAGCGGCTCGGCGGGAGACACAGATACGCAGTATTTT.

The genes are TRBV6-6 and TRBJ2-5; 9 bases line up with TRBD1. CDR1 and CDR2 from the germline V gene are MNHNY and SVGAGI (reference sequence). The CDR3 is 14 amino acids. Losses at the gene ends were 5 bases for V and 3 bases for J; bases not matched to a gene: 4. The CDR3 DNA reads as TGTGCCAGCAGTCCCGGGACAGGGAAAGAGACCCAGTACTTC. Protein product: CASSPGTGKETQYF.

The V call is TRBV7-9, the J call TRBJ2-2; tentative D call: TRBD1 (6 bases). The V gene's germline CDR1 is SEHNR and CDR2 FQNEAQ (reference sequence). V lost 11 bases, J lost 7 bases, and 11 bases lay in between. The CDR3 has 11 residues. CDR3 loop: CAGQSVGELFF. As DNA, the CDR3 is TGTGCCGGACAGAGCGTCGGGGAGCTGTTTTTT.

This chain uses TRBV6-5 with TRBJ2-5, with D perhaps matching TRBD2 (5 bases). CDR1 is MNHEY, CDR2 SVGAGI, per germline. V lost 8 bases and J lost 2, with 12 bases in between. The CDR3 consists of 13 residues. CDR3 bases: TGTGCCAGCGAACGGACTGTACAAGAGACCCAGTACTTC. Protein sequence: CASERTVQETQYF.

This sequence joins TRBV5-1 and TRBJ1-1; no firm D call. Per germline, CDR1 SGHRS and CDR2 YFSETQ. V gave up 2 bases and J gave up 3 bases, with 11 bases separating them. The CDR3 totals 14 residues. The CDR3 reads CASSFARQDTEAFF. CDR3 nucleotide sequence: TGCGCCAGCAGCTTTGCCCGCCAGGACACTGAAGCTTTCTTT.

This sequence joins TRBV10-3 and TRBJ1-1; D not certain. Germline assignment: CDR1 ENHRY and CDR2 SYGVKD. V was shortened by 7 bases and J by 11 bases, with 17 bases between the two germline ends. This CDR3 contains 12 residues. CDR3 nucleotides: TGTGCCATCACCACCGGTGGGTCGCGGGCTTTCTTT. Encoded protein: CAITTGGSRAFF.

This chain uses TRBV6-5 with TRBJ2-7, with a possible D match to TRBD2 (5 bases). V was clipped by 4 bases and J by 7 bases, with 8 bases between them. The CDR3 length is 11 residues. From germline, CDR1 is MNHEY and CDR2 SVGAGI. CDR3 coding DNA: TGTGCCAGCAGTTCGAGAGGGGAGCAGTACTTC. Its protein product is CASSSRGEQYF.

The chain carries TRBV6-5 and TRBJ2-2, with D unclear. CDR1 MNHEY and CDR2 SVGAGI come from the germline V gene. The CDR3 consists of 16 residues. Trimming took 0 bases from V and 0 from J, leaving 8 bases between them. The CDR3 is CASSYSVAANTGELFF. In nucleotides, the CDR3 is TGTGCCAGCAGTTACTCGGTGGCCGCGAACACCGGGGAGCTGTTTTTT.

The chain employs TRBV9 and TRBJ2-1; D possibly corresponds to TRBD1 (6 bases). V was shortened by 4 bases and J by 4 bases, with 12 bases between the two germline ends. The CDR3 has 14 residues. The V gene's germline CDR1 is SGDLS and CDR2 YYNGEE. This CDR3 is CASSSRTAYNEQFF. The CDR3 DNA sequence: TGTGCCAGCAGCAGCCGGACAGCATACAATGAGCAGTTCTTC.

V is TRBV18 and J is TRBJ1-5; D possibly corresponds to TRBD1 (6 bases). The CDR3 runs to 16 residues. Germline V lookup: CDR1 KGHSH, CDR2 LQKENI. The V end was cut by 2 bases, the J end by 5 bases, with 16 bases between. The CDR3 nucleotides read TGTGCCAGCTCACCAGGGGAGAACAGGGCATATCAGCCCCAGCATTTT. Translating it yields CASSPGENRAYQPQHF.

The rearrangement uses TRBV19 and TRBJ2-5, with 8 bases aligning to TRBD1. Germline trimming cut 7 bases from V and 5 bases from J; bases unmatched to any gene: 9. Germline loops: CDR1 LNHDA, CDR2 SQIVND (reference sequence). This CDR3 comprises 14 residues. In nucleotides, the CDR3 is TGTGCCAGTAAGGTCCAGGGGGCTTCCGAGACCCAGTACTTC. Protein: CASKVQGASETQYF.

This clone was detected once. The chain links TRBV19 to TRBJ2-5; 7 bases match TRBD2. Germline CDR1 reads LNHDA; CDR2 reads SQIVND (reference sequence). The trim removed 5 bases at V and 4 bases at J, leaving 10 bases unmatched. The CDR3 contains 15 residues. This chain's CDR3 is CASSYEGRAGETQYF. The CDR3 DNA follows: TGTGCCAGTAGTTACGAGGGGAGGGCCGGAGAGACCCAGTACTTC.

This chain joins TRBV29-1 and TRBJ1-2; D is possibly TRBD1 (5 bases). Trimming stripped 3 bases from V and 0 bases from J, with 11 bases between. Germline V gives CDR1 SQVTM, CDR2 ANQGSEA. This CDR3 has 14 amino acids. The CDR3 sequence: CSVDSGEPNYGYTF. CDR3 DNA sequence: TGCAGCGTTGACTCGGGGGAACCTAACTATGGCTACACCTTC.

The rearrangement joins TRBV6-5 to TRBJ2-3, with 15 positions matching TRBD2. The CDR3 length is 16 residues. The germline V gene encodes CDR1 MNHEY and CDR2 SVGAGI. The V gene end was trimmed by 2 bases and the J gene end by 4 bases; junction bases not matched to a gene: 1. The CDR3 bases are TGTGCCAGCAGTTACGGACTAGCGGGAGGGCCAGATACGCAGTATTTT. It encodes CASSYGLAGGPDTQYF.